Below are 17 T cell receptor beta chains sequenced from a single sample in a study of PD-1 blockade in mismatch repair-deficient tumors. The data were produced by immunoSEQ multiplex PCR, yet TCRdb's version contains in-frame clones alone and is incomplete. The sample contains tens of thousands of clones, approximately 78% of which appear only once. Sequencing was performed on peripheral blood, taken 2 weeks after starting pembrolizumab. The origin of the receptors is an adult with mismatch repair-deficient cancer.

J is TRBJ1-2 and V is TRBV2; maybe TRBD1 (6 bases). The CDR3 covers 14 residues. The germline V gene has CDR1 SNHLY and CDR2 FYNNEI. V was shortened by 5 bases and J by 3 bases, with 13 bases between the two germline ends. CDR3 nucleotides: TGTGCCAGCAGTTTGGGGGGCAACTACTATGGCTACACCTTC. This sequence encodes CASSLGGNYYGYTF.

The rearrangement links TRBV5-8 to TRBJ1-2, with D possibly being TRBD1 (6 bases). The V gene's germline CDR1 is SGHTS and CDR2 YDEGEE. V was cut by 0 bases and J by 8 bases, with 14 bases left in between. This CDR3 is built from 14 residues. The CDR3 DNA follows: TGTGCCAGCAGCTTGGGACAGGTTCCAGGAGGCTACACCTTC. Translation: CASSLGQVPGGYTF.

The chain is built from TRBV18 and TRBJ2-2, with 10 bases identical to TRBD2. The CDR3 length is 16 residues. Germline V gene lookup returns CDR1 KGHSH and CDR2 LQKENI. V shed 1 base, J shed 6 bases, and the junction held 5 bases outside the gene matches. This CDR3 reads CASSPQSSGSPGELFF. The DNA for the CDR3 is TGTGCCAGCTCACCACAATCTAGCGGGAGCCCCGGGGAGCTGTTTTTT. Complete variable domain (other parts from reference TRBV18 and TRBJ2-2): NAGVMQNPRHLVRRRGQEARLRCSPMKGHSHVYWYRQLPEEGLKFMVYLQKENIIDESGMPKERFSAEFPKEGPSILRIQQVVRGDSAAYFCASSPQSSGSPGELFFGEGSRLTVL.

The chain links TRBV11-3 to TRBJ2-5; perhaps TRBD1 as D (6 bases). CDR1 and CDR2 (germline): SGHNT, YENEEA. The CDR3 runs 14 residues. The V gene lost 1 base and the J gene lost 3 bases, with 9 bases spanning the gap. CDR3 residues: CASSLVTGEETQYF. As DNA, the CDR3 is TGTGCCAGCAGCTTAGTGACAGGAGAAGAGACCCAGTACTTC.

This clone has a handful of counts. J is TRBJ1-3 and V is TRBV10-3; unclear D gene. The CDR3 contains 13 residues. V was shortened by 1 base and J by 7 bases, with 8 bases between the two germline ends. The germline CDR1 and CDR2 sequences are ENHRY and SYGVKD. CDR3 in DNA: TGTGCCATCAGTGAGTTAGTCCGGAACACCATATATTTT. Translation: CAISELVRNTIYF.

The chain joins TRBV7-2 to TRBJ2-5, with D perhaps assigned TRBD1 or TRBD2 (5 bases each). There are 13 residues in the CDR3. Germline-derived CDR1 and CDR2 are SGHTA and FQGNSA. With 5 bases removed from V and 2 bases from J, the gap between germline ends came to 9 bases. The CDR3 protein is CASSPGPQETQYF. The CDR3 DNA sequence: TGTGCCAGCAGCCCGGGACCTCAAGAGACCCAGTACTTC.

In DNA, the CDR3 is TGTGCCAGCAGTTACAGTCTAGCGGGGAGTATGGATGAGCAGTTCTTC. This sequence encodes CASSYSLAGSMDEQFF. This sequence joins TRBV6-5 and TRBJ2-1, with 9 bases lining up with TRBD2. The CDR3 covers 16 residues. Losses at the gene ends were 2 bases for V and 8 bases for J; bases not matched to a gene: 10. In germline, CDR1 is MNHEY, CDR2 SVGAGI.

This clone showed up just once. The J gene is TRBJ2-3, the V gene TRBV6-1; the match to TRBD2 covers 11 bases. Per germline, CDR1 MNHNS and CDR2 SASEGT. This CDR3 is 15 amino acids long. V was clipped by 3 bases and J by 5 bases; unmatched bases: 4. CDR3 region: CASSDRLAGGDTQYF. CDR3 DNA sequence: TGTGCCAGCAGTGATCGGCTAGCGGGAGGAGATACGCAGTATTTT.

V and J are TRBV19 and TRBJ2-7; TRBD2 matches 7 bases. The CDR3 is 17 amino acids. Germline V CDR1 and CDR2: LNHDA, SQIVND (reference sequence). V was pared by 2 bases and J by 1 base, with 11 bases of the junction left unmatched. This chain's CDR3 is CASSITSGIGGSYEQYF. DNA for the CDR3: TGTGCCAGTAGTATAACCAGCGGGATTGGGGGGTCCTACGAGCAGTACTTC.

The chain has TRBV6-6 and TRBJ2-5, with 9 bases lining up with TRBD2. With 0 bases clipped from V and 4 bases from J, the junction kept 6 bases outside the gene matches. The CDR3 is made up of 16 amino acids. Germline V gives CDR1 MNHNY, CDR2 SVGAGI (reference sequence). CDR3 DNA: TGTGCCAGCAGTTACTCGGGTAGCGGGAGTAGAGAGACCCAGTACTTC. Translation: CASSYSGSGSRETQYF.

The chain recombines TRBV19 with TRBJ2-3, with D perhaps matching TRBD2 (5 bases). CDR1 LNHDA and CDR2 SQIVND come from the germline V gene (reference sequence). CDR3 length: 10 amino acids. V lost 11 bases and J 8 bases, leaving 11 bases between the germline ends. CDR3 amino acids: CAFPAGTQYF. Written as DNA, the CDR3 is TGTGCCTTTCCCGCGGGTACGCAGTATTTT. Based on the CDR3 plus reference TRBV19 and TRBJ2-3, the full variable domain is DGGITQSPKYLFRKEGQNVTLSCEQNLNHDAMYWYRQDPGQGLRLIYYSQIVNDFQKGDIAEGYSVSREKKESFPLTVTSAQKNPTAFYLCAFPAGTQYFGPGTRLTVL.

This chain links TRBV14 with TRBJ2-7; perhaps TRBD2 as D (5 bases). Trimming took off 0 bases at V and 4 bases at J, with 16 bases between the two ends. CDR1 and CDR2 (germline): SGHDN, FVKESK. This CDR3 has 16 amino acids. CDR3: CASSQDRGLVSYEQYF. In nucleotides, the CDR3 is TGTGCCAGCAGCCAAGATAGAGGACTCGTTTCTTACGAGCAGTACTTC.

This clone was seen more than once but under ten times. This chain joins TRBV29-1 and TRBJ2-4; D unclear. V lost 2 bases and J lost 0, with 2 bases in between. CDR3 length: 12 amino acids. Germline V lookup: CDR1 SQVTM, CDR2 ANQGSEA. CDR3 DNA sequence: TGCAGCGTTGAAATAGCCAAAAACATTCAGTACTTC. Amino acid sequence: CSVEIAKNIQYF.

The rearrangement uses TRBV19 and TRBJ2-1; D remains unclear. The germline CDR1 and CDR2 sequences are LNHDA and SQIVND (reference sequence). Trimming stripped 4 bases from V and 3 bases from J, with 10 bases between. The CDR3 contains 14 residues. DNA for the CDR3: TGTGCCAGTAGTACAACCGCCTACTACAATGAGCAGTTCTTC. Translating it yields CASSTTAYYNEQFF.

The CDR3 loop reads CAWSEGPVQYF. CDR3 DNA sequence: TGTGCCTGGAGTGAGGGTCCGGTTCAGTACTTC. This chain uses TRBV30 with TRBJ2-4; D uncertain. V dropped 1 base and J dropped 11 bases, with 9 bases sitting between them. This CDR3 contains 11 residues. Germline V gene lookup returns CDR1 GTSNPN and CDR2 SVGIG (reference sequence). The whole variable domain, remainder taken from reference TRBV30 and TRBJ2-4, is SQTIHQWPATLVQPVGSPLSLECTVEGTSNPNLYWYRQAAGRGLQLLFYSVGIGQISSEVPQNLSASRPQDRQFILSSKKLLLSDSGFYLCAWSEGPVQYFGAGTRLSVL.

The genes are TRBV18 and TRBJ1-4; 10 nucleotides match TRBD1. V was pared by 2 bases and J by 12 bases, with 9 bases of the junction left unmatched. This CDR3 has 15 amino acids. Germline CDR1 reads KGHSH; CDR2 reads LQKENI. CDR3 nucleotides: TGTGCCAGCTCACCAGCCGGGACAGGGGTGCCGGAACTGTTTTTT. This encodes CASSPAGTGVPELFF.

This clone has just a few counts. The gene calls are TRBV30 and TRBJ1-4; a weak D match, TRBD1 (5 bases). Germline CDR1 is GTSNPN and CDR2 is SVGIG (reference sequence). This CDR3 is built from 14 residues. V shed 0 bases and J shed 2 bases, with 7 bases lying between them. The CDR3 protein is CAWSVKGTNEKLFF. The CDR3 region has the DNA TGTGCCTGGAGTGTAAAGGGGACTAATGAAAAACTGTTTTTT.